This entry lists 32 T cell receptor beta chains sequenced from one sample in a study of blood T cell repertoires in COVID-19. Some clones are missing from TCRdb's copy, which holds only in-frame ones; the method was immunoSEQ multiplex PCR. The sample contains 250,000 to 350,000 clones, about 80% of which appear only once. The sequenced material came from peripheral blood. These receptors all come from a person between 70 and 80 years old with COVID-19, enrolled during active disease.

The chain recombines TRBV4-1 with TRBJ2-5, with TRBD1 matching over 8 bases. Trimming at V came to 5 bases and at J to 7 bases, leaving 3 bases not matched to a gene. The CDR3 is 12 residues long. CDR1 and CDR2 (germline): MGHRA, YSYEKL. In DNA form, the CDR3 reads TGCGCCAGCAGCGAAGGACAGGGGACCCAGTACTTC. Translating gives CASSEGQGTQYF.

The chain links TRBV7-8 to TRBJ1-6; D is uncertain. The CDR3 is 16 residues long. The V gene's germline CDR1 is SGHVS and CDR2 FQNEAQ. V shed 0 bases and J shed 9 bases, with 15 bases lying between them. In nucleotides, the CDR3 is TGTGCCAGCAGCTTAGCGGCCTCTGGCATTCCTTCACCCCTCCACTTT. Protein product: CASSLAASGIPSPLHF.

The chain carries TRBV19 and TRBJ2-5; 10 bases agree with TRBD2. The CDR3 loop spans 15 amino acids. V lost 4 bases and J lost 5; bases outside the gene matches: 7. The germline gives CDR1 LNHDA, CDR2 SQIVND (reference sequence). CDR3 sequence: CASSSLLAGVETQYF. In DNA form, the CDR3 reads TGTGCCAGTAGTAGCCTCCTAGCGGGAGTTGAGACCCAGTACTTC.

This chain connects TRBV11-3 to TRBJ2-3; weak D call: TRBD2 (5 bases). The CDR3 sequence is 15 residues long. Germline V gene sequence: CDR1 SGHNT, CDR2 YENEEA. V dropped 3 bases and J dropped 0 bases, with 10 bases sitting between them. This CDR3 is CASSLRTGSTDTQYF. For the CDR3, the DNA is TGTGCCAGCAGCTTGAGGACGGGGAGCACAGATACGCAGTATTTT.

V is TRBV7-8 and J is TRBJ1-3; TRBD1 is a possible D gene (5 bases). The CDR3 has 16 amino acids. CDR1 is SGHVS and CDR2 is FQNEAQ in the germline V gene. Trimming pared 2 bases from V and 0 bases from J, leaving 11 bases between. The DNA for the CDR3 is TGTGCCAGCAGCTTATATGGCGGGGGCTCTGGAAACACCATATATTTT. Translating gives CASSLYGGGSGNTIYF.

This rearrangement joins TRBV10-3 to TRBJ1-1, with TRBD1 as a possible D gene (6 bases). Germline CDR1 and CDR2: ENHRY and SYGVKD. V shed 6 bases and J shed 10 bases, with 24 bases lying between them. The CDR3 is 15 amino acids. The CDR3 spells CAISPTGSASVGAFF. The CDR3, as DNA: TGTGCCATCAGCCCTACAGGGAGCGCCTCCGTCGGAGCTTTCTTT.

A single count supports this clone. This chain's CDR3 is CAISDRAGRDTQYF. The CDR3 DNA reads as TGTGCCATCAGTGACCGGGCGGGCCGAGATACGCAGTATTTT. The chain uses TRBV10-3 and TRBJ2-3; TRBD2 might be the D (5 bases). Germline loops: CDR1 ENHRY, CDR2 SYGVKD. The CDR3 is 14 residues long. V was trimmed by 3 bases and J by 5 bases, leaving 12 bases between them.

V and J are TRBV7-8 and TRBJ2-1; 9 positions match TRBD2. V was clipped by 5 bases and J by 8 bases; unmatched bases: 7. This CDR3 spans 14 amino acids. Germline-derived CDR1 and CDR2 are SGHVS and FQNEAQ. CDR3 sequence: CASSTPGLAYEQFF. CDR3 DNA sequence: TGTGCCAGCAGCACTCCGGGACTAGCCTATGAGCAGTTCTTC.

The gene calls are TRBV28 and TRBJ2-1; maybe TRBD1 (5 bases). Germline values: CDR1 MDHEN, CDR2 SYDVKM. The CDR3 is 16 residues long. Trimming left V 6 bases short and J 5 bases short, with 20 bases between. The CDR3 nucleotides read TGTGCCAGCAGGCCTCCGGTCGCAGGGTTCCACAATGAGCAGTTCTTC. The encoded protein is CASRPPVAGFHNEQFF.

The chain recombines TRBV27 with TRBJ1-6; D is ambiguous. Per germline, CDR1 MNHEY and CDR2 SMNVEV (reference sequence). This CDR3 contains 20 residues. Between the trimmed V and J ends, which lost 0 bases and 3 bases, there was a span of 21 bases. The CDR3 sequence is CASSLSGRSGRANYNSPLHF. CDR3 DNA: TGTGCCAGCAGTTTATCGGGAAGGTCGGGGAGGGCTAACTATAATTCACCCCTCCACTTT.

The rearrangement joins TRBV19 to TRBJ2-1; 8 nucleotides line up with TRBD1. The CDR3 totals 16 residues. V lost 2 bases to trimming and J lost 1 base; unmatched junction nucleotides: 4. Looked up from germline, CDR1 is LNHDA and CDR2 is SQIVND (reference sequence). The CDR3 coding sequence is TGTGCCAGTAGTATACGCACAGGGGGTTCCTACAATGAGCAGTTCTTC. It codes for CASSIRTGGSYNEQFF.

The chain carries TRBV5-1 and TRBJ2-2; 8 nucleotides line up with TRBD1. CDR3 length: 18 amino acids. Trimming took 5 bases from V and 0 from J; bases not matched to a gene: 12. Germline V CDR1 and CDR2: SGHRS, YFSETQ. The CDR3 nucleotides read TGCGCCAGCAGGAAAATTACGGGACAGGCCGCGAACACCGGGGAGCTGTTTTTT. Translation: CASRKITGQAANTGELFF.

The chain carries TRBV6-5 and TRBJ2-7; a weak D match, TRBD2 (5 bases). CDR3 length equals 13 residues. The germline V and J ends were trimmed by 6 bases and 2 bases, with 11 bases remaining between them. Germline V gives CDR1 MNHEY, CDR2 SVGAGI. The CDR3 bases are TGTGCCAGCAGGTATTCGGGGACCTACGAGCAGTACTTC. Translation gives CASRYSGTYEQYF.

This clone has only a few counts. The chain joins TRBV5-1 to TRBJ2-1; TRBD1 matches 10 bases. This CDR3 comprises 17 residues. The germline V gene encodes CDR1 SGHRS and CDR2 YFSETQ. The J segment lost 1 base and the V segment lost 0 bases, leaving 4 bases of the junction unmatched. The CDR3: CASSLVPGQGSYNEQFF. Written as DNA, the CDR3 is TGCGCCAGCAGCTTGGTCCCGGGACAGGGGTCCTACAATGAGCAGTTCTTC.

The chain is built from TRBV12-2 and TRBJ2-7; the table's D gene call, TRBD2, was not cross checked with the DNA. TRBV12-2 is a pseudogene. This CDR3 has 14 amino acids. The DNA for the CDR3 is TGTGCAAGTCGCTTAGGCTTGAGACTGGACGAGCAGTACTTC. It translates to CASRLGLRLDEQYF.

The chain links TRBV15 to TRBJ1-2, with D possibly TRBD1 on 5 matching bases. Germline V CDR1 and CDR2: LNHNV, YYDKDF (reference sequence). Trimming left V 3 bases short and J 7 bases short, with 15 bases between. The CDR3 runs 14 residues. The DNA of the CDR3 is TGTGCCACCAGCAGCTCAAAAGACGGGGGTGGCTACACCTTC. Its protein product is CATSSSKDGGGYTF.

The V and J genes are TRBV10-3 and TRBJ1-2, with D possibly matching TRBD1 (5 bases). The CDR3 covers 12 residues. Germline V gene lookup returns CDR1 ENHRY and CDR2 SYGVKD. Trimming pared 5 bases from V and 8 bases from J, leaving 12 bases between. The CDR3 loop reads CAISLQEQGYTF. The CDR3 DNA follows: TGTGCCATCAGTCTACAGGAACAGGGCTACACCTTC.

The rearrangement joins TRBV5-1 to TRBJ2-1; the D gene is possibly TRBD2 (5 bases). From germline, CDR1 is SGHRS and CDR2 YFSETQ. The CDR3 totals 17 residues. V was shortened by 0 bases and J by 6 bases, with 19 bases between the two germline ends. As DNA, the CDR3 is TGCGCCAGCAGCTTGGGATCTACGGGAACGATGCGCAATGAGCAGTTCTTC. Translating gives CASSLGSTGTMRNEQFF.

This rearrangement joins TRBV14 to TRBJ1-4; possible D gene TRBD1, 6 bases. V lost 1 base, J lost 2 bases, and 14 bases lay in between. The CDR3 loop spans 17 amino acids. Per germline, CDR1 SGHDN and CDR2 FVKESK. CDR3 nucleotide sequence: TGTGCCAGCAGCCAAGGTTCAGGGGAGTTGACTAATGAAAAACTGTTTTTT. Translated: CASSQGSGELTNEKLFF.

The genes are TRBV5-1 and TRBJ2-3; weak D call: TRBD2 (5 bases). The CDR3 spans 15 residues. With 0 bases removed from V and 0 bases from J, the gap between germline ends came to 8 bases. CDR1 is SGHRS, CDR2 YFSETQ, per germline. CDR3 loop: CASSLVGDSTDTQYF. In DNA form, the CDR3 reads TGCGCCAGCAGCTTGGTGGGAGATAGCACAGATACGCAGTATTTT. The full variable domain, its missing parts supplied by reference TRBV5-1 and TRBJ2-3, is KAGVTQTPRYLIKTRGQQVTLSCSPISGHRSVSWYQQTPGQGLQFLFEYFSETQRNKGNFPGRFSGRQFSNSRSEMNVSTLELGDSALYLCASSLVGDSTDTQYFGPGTRLTVL.

The chain joins TRBV5-1 to TRBJ2-5; TRBD1 agrees at 8 bases. Germline trimming cut 4 bases from V and 4 bases from J; bases unmatched to any gene: 3. Germline assignment: CDR1 SGHRS and CDR2 YFSETQ. This CDR3 has 13 amino acids. The CDR3 region is CASSIDRGETQYF. The CDR3 DNA is TGCGCCAGCAGCATTGACAGGGGAGAGACCCAGTACTTC.

The chain joins TRBV18 to TRBJ2-7, with a tentative D call TRBD1 (5 bases). Germline V gene sequence: CDR1 KGHSH, CDR2 LQKENI. This CDR3 has 17 residues. Trimming removed 6 bases at V and 2 bases at J, with 23 bases between. The CDR3 nucleotides read TGTGCCAGCTCGCGAAGGACAACTCAAGGGATCACCTACGAGCAGTACTTC. This gives the protein CASSRRTTQGITYEQYF.

This clone was counted a few times. The chain has TRBV13 and TRBJ2-3, with TRBD1 identical over 11 bases. The ends lost 5 bases at V and 5 bases at J; junction bases unmatched: 3. This CDR3 region has 14 residues. The V gene's germline CDR1 is PRHDT and CDR2 FYEKMQ (reference sequence). CDR3 sequence reads: CASSRTGGQDTQYF. CDR3 DNA: TGTGCCAGCAGCCGGACAGGGGGCCAAGATACGCAGTATTTT. Combining the CDR3 with reference TRBV13 and TRBJ2-3 gives the whole variable domain AAGVIQSPRHLIKEKRETATLKCYPIPRHDTVYWYQQGPGQDPQFLISFYEKMQSDKGSIPDRFSAQQFSDYHSELNMSSLELGDSALYFCASSRTGGQDTQYFGPGTRLTVL.

The chain couples TRBV19 to TRBJ2-7, with 10 bases that match TRBD1. Germline CDR1 and CDR2: LNHDA and SQIVND (reference sequence). This CDR3 comprises 14 residues. The trim removed 7 bases at V and 2 bases at J, leaving 5 bases unmatched. CDR3 nucleotide sequence: TGTGCCAGTACCCCGGGACAGGGGACCTACGAGCAGTACTTC. Translating gives CASTPGQGTYEQYF.

The J gene is TRBJ1-2, the V gene TRBV28, with D perhaps TRBD1 (5 bases). Trimming took off 10 bases at V and 7 bases at J, with 13 bases between the two ends. This CDR3 is 11 amino acids long. Germline loops: CDR1 MDHEN, CDR2 SYDVKM. CDR3 region: CATEDKAGYTF. CDR3 nucleotide sequence: TGTGCCACCGAGGACAAGGCTGGCTACACCTTC.

The J gene is TRBJ1-4, the V gene TRBV27; 8 bases align to TRBD1. With 6 bases clipped from V and 7 bases from J, the junction kept 7 bases outside the gene matches. Germline CDR1 MNHEY, CDR2 SMNVEV (reference sequence). The CDR3 totals 14 residues. DNA for the CDR3: TGTGCCAGCAGGCCGACAGGGGAACTTGAAAAACTGTTTTTT. This sequence encodes CASRPTGELEKLFF.

CDR3 bases: TGTGCCAGTCCCACAATCACCGGGGAGCTGTTTTTT. This gives the protein CASPTITGELFF. The V call is TRBV19, the J call TRBJ2-2; D gene unclear. The CDR3 runs to 12 residues. Germline values: CDR1 LNHDA, CDR2 SQIVND (reference sequence). The V and J ends lost 8 bases and 4 bases respectively, with 8 bases between them.

This clone was recorded a few times. The chain carries TRBV6-6 and TRBJ2-2; D may be TRBD1 (5 bases). The V and J ends lost 6 bases and 3 bases respectively, with 11 bases between them. Germline CDR1 and CDR2: MNHNY and SVGAGI (reference sequence). The CDR3 has 14 residues. The CDR3 DNA sequence: TGTGCCAGCAGCTGGGGCGGAGACACCGGGGAGCTGTTTTTT. This sequence encodes CASSWGGDTGELFF.

The chain has TRBV13 and TRBJ2-3, with D perhaps matching TRBD1 (6 bases). Germline loops: CDR1 PRHDT, CDR2 FYEKMQ (reference sequence). The CDR3 has 14 amino acids. V lost 5 bases and J lost 5, with 14 bases in between. The CDR3 spells CASSLATGLDTQYF. The CDR3 nucleotides are TGTGCCAGCAGCCTTGCTACAGGGCTAGATACGCAGTATTTT.

The chain carries TRBV11-1 and TRBJ2-1; D call uncertain. CDR1 is SGHAT, CDR2 FQDESV, per germline (reference sequence). Trimming removed 2 bases at V and 7 bases at J, with 6 bases between. This CDR3 has 12 residues. Here the CDR3 reads CASSLYANEQFF. In DNA, the CDR3 is TGTGCCAGCAGCTTATATGCGAATGAGCAGTTCTTC.

This chain uses TRBV4-3 with TRBJ2-7; TRBD1 matches 9 bases. The V segment lost 1 base and the J segment 0 bases; nucleotides outside the gene matches: 7. CDR1 and CDR2 from the germline V gene are LGHNA and YSLEER. The CDR3 sequence is 17 residues long. The CDR3 nucleotides read TGCGCCAGCAGCCAAGTACTAGGGACAGGGTCCTCCTACGAGCAGTACTTC. Its translation: CASSQVLGTGSSYEQYF.

V and J are TRBV11-3 and TRBJ2-1, with a weak D call TRBD2 (6 bases). The CDR3 contains 14 residues. Looked up from germline, CDR1 is SGHNT and CDR2 is YENEEA. Trimming left V 2 bases short and J 5 bases short, with 10 bases between. The CDR3 nucleotides read TGTGCCAGCAGCTTATTTTCGGGGGACAATGAGCAGTTCTTC. This sequence encodes CASSLFSGDNEQFF.